The 23 T cell receptor beta chains reported below all come from one sample, sequenced in a study of T cell responses to AZD1222 COVID-19 vaccine. TCRdb keeps only in-frame clones here, not all; method: immunoSEQ multiplex PCR. This table holds 150,000 to 200,000 clones, more than 85% found once. The source material was peripheral blood, sampled on day 0 of AZD1222 vaccination. The receptors here all came from an adult in good health.

The rearrangement joins TRBV6-5 to TRBJ1-5, with D unclear. CDR1 and CDR2 from the germline V gene are MNHEY and SVGAGI. V lost 6 bases and J lost 1, with 13 bases in between. The CDR3 is 15 residues long. CDR3 in amino acids: CASRTDGSSNQPQHF. CDR3 in DNA: TGTGCCAGCAGAACGGACGGGAGCAGCAATCAGCCCCAGCATTTT.

The chain carries TRBV19 and TRBJ1-1; D unclear. Trimming removed 2 bases from V and 3 bases from J, with 7 bases in between. CDR1 and CDR2 (germline): LNHDA, SQIVND (reference sequence). This CDR3 region has 13 residues. The CDR3 sequence is CASSIQRDTEAFF. CDR3 DNA sequence: TGTGCCAGTAGTATACAAAGGGACACTGAAGCTTTCTTT.

This sequence joins TRBV27 and TRBJ1-2, with D unclear. This CDR3 is 12 amino acids long. V was cut by 8 bases and J by 1 base, with 8 bases left in between. Germline loops: CDR1 MNHEY, CDR2 SMNVEV (reference sequence). CDR3 DNA: TGTGCCAGCTTTTCCAGTAACTATGGCTACACCTTC. This codes for CASFSSNYGYTF.

This chain connects TRBV7-9 to TRBJ2-2, with TRBD2 matching 7 bases. The V segment lost 2 bases and the J segment 5 bases; nucleotides outside the gene matches: 8. This CDR3 region has 16 residues. From germline, CDR1 is SEHNR and CDR2 FQNEAQ (reference sequence). The CDR3 loop is CASSLLASGLTGELFF. In DNA, the CDR3 is TGTGCCAGCAGCTTACTGGCTAGCGGTTTGACCGGGGAGCTGTTTTTT.

This rearrangement joins TRBV6-5 to TRBJ1-1; D perhaps matches TRBD1 (5 bases). Germline CDR1 MNHEY, CDR2 SVGAGI. The V end was cut by 8 bases, the J end by 3 bases, with 19 bases between. The CDR3 runs 15 residues. CDR3 sequence: CASSGTRGLDTEAFF. In nucleotides, the CDR3 is TGTGCCAGCTCCGGGACCCGAGGGTTGGACACTGAAGCTTTCTTT.

This clone was detected once. The chain links TRBV30 to TRBJ1-1; D unresolved. This CDR3 is built from 11 residues. The germline CDR1 and CDR2 sequences are GTSNPN and SVGIG (reference sequence). V was shortened by 0 bases and J by 7 bases, with 6 bases between the two germline ends. CDR3 nucleotides: TGTGCCTGGAGTGTTAGATTTGAAGCTTTCTTT. This gives the protein CAWSVRFEAFF.

The rearrangement joins TRBV5-1 to TRBJ1-2, with a tentative D call TRBD1 (6 bases). The CDR3 covers 13 residues. Germline loops: CDR1 SGHRS, CDR2 YFSETQ. V lost 0 bases and J 4 bases, leaving 7 bases between the germline ends. CDR3 sequence: CASSLEGGYGYTF. CDR3 sequence (DNA): TGCGCCAGCAGCTTGGAAGGGGGCTATGGCTACACCTTC.

This chain joins TRBV5-1 and TRBJ1-2, with 7 bases matching TRBD1. The CDR3 covers 13 residues. V lost 6 bases to trimming and J lost 3 bases; unmatched junction nucleotides: 5. From germline, CDR1 is SGHRS and CDR2 YFSETQ. This CDR3 is CASTDRDYYGYTF. CDR3 coding DNA: TGCGCCAGCACCGACAGGGATTACTATGGCTACACCTTC.

CDR3 sequence: CASSPSQEWGELFF. The CDR3 bases are TGTGCCAGCTCACCATCACAGGAATGGGGGGAGCTGTTTTTT. The chain links TRBV18 to TRBJ2-2; tentative D call: TRBD1 (5 bases). The CDR3 length is 14 residues. Germline CDR1 is KGHSH and CDR2 is LQKENI. The V end was cut by 2 bases, the J end by 8 bases, with 12 bases between.

The V gene is TRBV4-2, the J gene TRBJ1-2; possibly TRBD1 for D (6 bases). The CDR3 is 13 residues long. With 1 base removed from V and 8 bases from J, the gap between germline ends came to 11 bases. Germline lookup yields CDR1 LGHNA and CDR2 YNFKEQ. For the CDR3, the DNA is TGTGCCAGCAGCCAAGTACAGGGATTAGGCTACACCTTC. This codes for CASSQVQGLGYTF.

J is TRBJ1-2 and V is TRBV27, with a weak D call TRBD1 (5 bases). Germline V gives CDR1 MNHEY, CDR2 SMNVEV (reference sequence). This CDR3 has 13 amino acids. V was trimmed by 5 bases and J by 4 bases, leaving 11 bases between them. CDR3 sequence: CASSDGTVYGYTF. CDR3 nucleotides: TGTGCCAGCAGTGATGGGACGGTCTATGGCTACACCTTC.

This clone has more than one count but fewer than ten. The same CDR3 can be traced to other DNA sequences in this sample. This chain joins TRBV12-3 or TRBV12-4 and TRBJ1-2, with D hard to call. This CDR3 comprises 13 residues. V was shortened by 6 bases and J by 2 bases, with 10 bases between the two germline ends. DNA for the CDR3: TGTGCCAGCAGCCCGACAAGGAACTATGGCTACACCTTC. It specifies CASSPTRNYGYTF.

This clone was seen once. The chain uses TRBV5-1 and TRBJ2-4; 12 nucleotides agree with TRBD2. The CDR3 extends over 16 amino acids. Germline-derived CDR1 and CDR2 are SGHRS and YFSETQ. V lost 0 bases, J lost 6 bases, and 4 bases stayed unmatched. CDR3 residues: CASSLGLAGEVNIQYF. The DNA of the CDR3 is TGCGCCAGCAGCTTGGGACTAGCGGGAGAGGTAAACATTCAGTACTTC.

V and J are TRBV29-1 and TRBJ1-1; 7 bases are shared with TRBD1. In germline, CDR1 is SQVTM, CDR2 ANQGSEA. This CDR3 spans 16 amino acids. The junction had 8 bases not matched to a gene; V was cut back by 1 base and J by 0 bases. CDR3 sequence: CSVEGDRKLLNTEAFF. The CDR3 DNA sequence: TGCAGCGTTGAAGGGGACAGAAAGCTTTTGAACACTGAAGCTTTCTTT.

This clone was counted a single time. The V and J genes are TRBV11-3 and TRBJ1-1; possible D gene TRBD1, 5 bases. In germline, CDR1 is SGHNT, CDR2 YENEEA. Trimming took 1 base from V and 0 from J, leaving 9 bases between them. CDR3 length equals 15 residues. The CDR3 spells CASSLGAGLNTEAFF. The CDR3 DNA reads as TGTGCCAGCAGCTTAGGGGCAGGGTTGAACACTGAAGCTTTCTTT.

The V call is TRBV19, the J call TRBJ1-1; 7 positions match TRBD1. CDR1 LNHDA and CDR2 SQIVND come from the germline V gene (reference sequence). V lost 6 bases, J lost 1 base, and 8 bases stayed unmatched. This CDR3 spans 15 amino acids. The CDR3 region is CASRTTGEGNTEAFF. Written as DNA, the CDR3 is TGTGCCAGTAGGACAACAGGGGAGGGGAACACTGAAGCTTTCTTT.

The chain couples TRBV5-1 to TRBJ1-3; D possibly corresponds to TRBD1 (5 bases). Looked up from germline, CDR1 is SGHRS and CDR2 is YFSETQ. V lost 2 bases, J lost 1 base, and 19 bases lay in between. There are 18 residues in the CDR3. The CDR3 coding sequence is TGCGCCAGCAGCTTTGTAGGGGTCCCGACCTCTTCTGGAAACACCATATATTTT. Encoded protein: CASSFVGVPTSSGNTIYF. Drawing the rest from reference TRBV5-1 and TRBJ1-3, the complete variable domain is KAGVTQTPRYLIKTRGQQVTLSCSPISGHRSVSWYQQTPGQGLQFLFEYFSETQRNKGNFPGRFSGRQFSNSRSEMNVSTLELGDSALYLCASSFVGVPTSSGNTIYFGEGSWLTVV.

Regarding this clone: Other DNA sequences in this specimen translate into the identical CDR3. The chain couples TRBV11-3 to TRBJ2-3, with 9 bases aligning to TRBD2. V dropped 3 bases and J dropped 3; count of bases not matched to a gene: 4. Germline CDR1 and CDR2: SGHNT and YENEEA. CDR3 length: 15 residues. The DNA for the CDR3 is TGTGCCAGCAGCTTGGGACTAGCATCGACAGATACGCAGTATTTT. Amino acid sequence: CASSLGLASTDTQYF.

In the case of this clone: A junction end diverges from the germline sequence, so it may reflect a read error. V and J are TRBV12-3 or TRBV12-4 and TRBJ1-1; D remains ambiguous. There are 13 residues in the CDR3. The CDR3 region has the DNA TGTGCCAGCAGTTTAAAGTCACGCCTCCCTCAAACCTTT. Protein product: CASSLKSRLPQTF.

V is TRBV11-2 and J is TRBJ2-7, with D perhaps being TRBD1 or TRBD2 (5 bases each). Germline CDR1 reads SGHAT; CDR2 reads FQNNGV. Between the trimmed V and J ends, which lost 1 base and 1 base, there was a span of 8 bases. The length of the CDR3 is 14 residues. CDR3 in amino acids: CASSLVGGSYEQYF. The DNA of the CDR3 is TGTGCCAGCAGCTTAGTTGGGGGTTCCTACGAGCAGTACTTC.

The chain links TRBV5-1 to TRBJ2-3; 9 bases match TRBD1. V dropped 8 bases and J dropped 4; count of bases not matched to a gene: 8. CDR1 is SGHRS and CDR2 is YFSETQ in the germline V gene. The CDR3 is 14 residues long. In nucleotides, the CDR3 is TGCGCCAGTCGGACAGGGGTTAGTGCAGATACGCAGTATTTT. Protein: CASRTGVSADTQYF.

The chain is built from TRBV6-5 and TRBJ1-2; D remains ambiguous. Germline CDR1 and CDR2: MNHEY and SVGAGI. Trimming cost V 2 bases and J 0 bases, with 7 bases left between them. CDR3 length equals 14 residues. For the CDR3, the DNA is TGTGCCAGCAGTTACGGTGGAGCTAACTATGGCTACACCTTC. Translated, it gives CASSYGGANYGYTF.

The CDR3 loop reads CASRITDYGYTF. The CDR3 region has the DNA TGTGCCAGCAGGATAACGGACTATGGCTACACCTTC. The V call is TRBV28, the J call TRBJ1-2; D gene unclear. CDR3 length: 12 residues. V shed 6 bases and J shed 3 bases, with 8 bases lying between them. The germline CDR1 and CDR2 sequences are MDHEN and SYDVKM.